A selection of T cell receptor beta chains follows, all from one sample in a study of T-cell memory formation after mild COVID-19. Via MiXCR, TCRdb re-called the 5' RACE reads, giving one row per CDR3 protein. The table has roughly 280,000 distinct CDR3 sequences, 15% to 20% seen once. The sequencing sample was made of PBMCs or a T cell subset sorted from them (not recorded which). The source is a man younger than 30 who had mild COVID-19 (a few samples of this study predate the infection). Cell type and time point are not known. The CDR3 runs from the conserved cysteine through the conserved F or W. The order of the fields is V gene, J gene, D gene, clone size, CDR3 DNA, CDR3 protein. D genes are given only for firm matches. Some rows mark clone size as missing; the rest say once, few, many or name a class of expanded clone.

V gene: TRBV20-1
J gene: TRBJ1-5
D gene: NA
clone size: NA
CDR3 DNA: TGCAGTGCTAGAGGCGGTCGGGGGGGCAATCAGCCCCAGCATTTT
CDR3 protein: CSARGGRGGNQPQHF

V gene: TRBV4-2
J gene: TRBJ1-1
D gene: NA
clone size: few
CDR3 DNA: TGTGCCAGCAGCCTAGATCAGGGAAGGACTGAAGCTTTCTTT
CDR3 protein: CASSLDQGRTEAFF

V gene: TRBV11-2
J gene: TRBJ2-3
D gene: NA
clone size: NA
CDR3 DNA: TGTGCCAGCAGCTTAGACCGACCTGGCGGGTCAGATACGCAGTATTTT
CDR3 protein: CASSLDRPGGSDTQYF

V gene: TRBV29-1
J gene: TRBJ2-3
D gene: TRBD2
clone size: many
CDR3 DNA: TGCAGCGTTGAAGATCAAGGTAGCGGGGGGATCACAGATACGCAGTATTTT
CDR3 protein: CSVEDQGSGGITDTQYF

V gene: TRBV12-3/TRBV12-4
J gene: TRBJ2-2
D gene: NA
clone size: few
CDR3 DNA: TGTGCCAGCAGCCGCGAAGGGCCGCACACCGGGGAGCTGTTTTTT
CDR3 protein: CASSREGPHTGELFF

V gene: TRBV20-1
J gene: TRBJ2-1
D gene: TRBD2
clone size: few
CDR3 DNA: TGCAGTGCTCCAGGGACTAGCGTCCACAATGAGCAGTTCTTC
CDR3 protein: CSAPGTSVHNEQFF

V gene: TRBV20-1
J gene: TRBJ1-1
D gene: NA
clone size: NA
CDR3 DNA: TGCAGTGCTTTCGGGGGTTCGGCCACTGAAGCTTTCTTT
CDR3 protein: CSAFGGSATEAFF

V gene: TRBV24-1
J gene: TRBJ2-3
D gene: TRBD1
clone size: NA
CDR3 DNA: TGTGCCACCAGTGATCCGGGACAGGGGGTGATGGCAGATACGCAGTATTTT
CDR3 protein: CATSDPGQGVMADTQYF

V gene: TRBV19
J gene: TRBJ1-2
D gene: NA
clone size: NA
CDR3 DNA: TGTGCCAGTAGTCTCGACAGTTTCTATGGCTACACCTTC
CDR3 protein: CASSLDSFYGYTF

V gene: TRBV6-2/TRBV6-3
J gene: TRBJ2-6
D gene: NA
clone size: once
CDR3 DNA: TGTGCCGTACAGCCTGGCTTCTCTGGGGCCAACGTACTGACTTTC
CDR3 protein: CAVQPGFSGANVLTF

V gene: TRBV5-1
J gene: TRBJ2-3
D gene: NA
clone size: NA
CDR3 DNA: TGCGCCAGCAGCCATAGGCCAGGGTCGAGCACAGATACGCAGTATTTT
CDR3 protein: CASSHRPGSSTDTQYF

V gene: TRBV12-3/TRBV12-4
J gene: TRBJ2-7
D gene: NA
clone size: NA
CDR3 DNA: TGTGCCAGCAGTTTGGGGGTCAACGGCCACGAGCAGTACTTC
CDR3 protein: CASSLGVNGHEQYF

V gene: TRBV25-1
J gene: TRBJ2-7
D gene: NA
clone size: few
CDR3 DNA: TGTGCCAGCAGTGGGAGGGGCAGGGTAGACTACGAGCAGTACTTC
CDR3 protein: CASSGRGRVDYEQYF

V gene: TRBV4-1
J gene: TRBJ1-2
D gene: TRBD1
clone size: many
CDR3 DNA: TGCGCCAGCAGCCATGGGACAGGGCTCGGCTACACCTTC
CDR3 protein: CASSHGTGLGYTF

V gene: TRBV4-3
J gene: TRBJ1-2
D gene: NA
clone size: few
CDR3 DNA: TGCGCCAGCAGCCGGTCTCTCCAGGGCTTGGGCTATGGCTACACCTTC
CDR3 protein: CASSRSLQGLGYGYTF

V gene: TRBV7-6
J gene: TRBJ2-5
D gene: NA
clone size: many
CDR3 DNA: TGTGCCAGCAGCGCCCGACAAGAGACCCAGTACTTC
CDR3 protein: CASSARQETQYF

V gene: TRBV7-6
J gene: TRBJ2-1
D gene: NA
clone size: many
CDR3 DNA: TGTGCCAGCACCGAAGGGGGAGTTTGGAACAATGAGCAGTTCTTC
CDR3 protein: CASTEGGVWNNEQFF

V gene: TRBV7-2
J gene: TRBJ2-1
D gene: TRBD1
clone size: NA
CDR3 DNA: TGTGCCAGCAGCCCCAGACAGGGTCTTATGGATGAGCAGTTCTTC
CDR3 protein: CASSPRQGLMDEQFF

V gene: TRBV2
J gene: TRBJ2-6
D gene: NA
clone size: NA
CDR3 DNA: TGTGCCAGCAGGTCCCGGGACCCCTACTCTGGGGCCAACGTCCTGACTTTC
CDR3 protein: CASRSRDPYSGANVLTF

V gene: TRBV4-3
J gene: TRBJ2-4
D gene: NA
clone size: few
CDR3 DNA: TGCGCCAGCAGCCGATTACAAGGAAGGGCCAAAAACATTCAGTACTTC
CDR3 protein: CASSRLQGRAKNIQYF

V gene: TRBV10-3
J gene: TRBJ2-1
D gene: TRBD2
clone size: NA
CDR3 DNA: TGTGCCATCAGGAGCGGGGGCGCCAAGTACAATGAGCAGTTCTTC
CDR3 protein: CAIRSGGAKYNEQFF

V gene: TRBV20-1
J gene: TRBJ1-3
D gene: NA
clone size: many
CDR3 DNA: TGCAGTGCTAGAGCCCCCCTCTCTGGAAACACCATATATTTT
CDR3 protein: CSARAPLSGNTIYF

V gene: TRBV19
J gene: TRBJ2-3
D gene: NA
clone size: NA
CDR3 DNA: TGTGCCAGTAGTATGGTGGGGGACGCAGATACGCAGTATTTT
CDR3 protein: CASSMVGDADTQYF

V gene: TRBV7-2
J gene: TRBJ1-2
D gene: NA
clone size: NA
CDR3 DNA: TGTGCCAGCAGCCCTCGGGGGCGACGTGGCTACACCTTC
CDR3 protein: CASSPRGRRGYTF

V gene: TRBV4-1
J gene: TRBJ2-2
D gene: TRBD1
clone size: many
CDR3 DNA: TGCGCCAGTGGGGGGACAGGAGACACCGGGGAGCTGTTTTTT
CDR3 protein: CASGGTGDTGELFF

V gene: TRBV20-1
J gene: TRBJ2-1
D gene: NA
clone size: few
CDR3 DNA: TGCAGTGCTACCCCCTCGGGGGACATTGACGGGTATGAGCAGTTCTTC
CDR3 protein: CSATPSGDIDGYEQFF

V gene: TRBV15
J gene: TRBJ2-7
D gene: NA
clone size: few
CDR3 DNA: TGTGCCACCAGCACGATGCAGGGATTCGAGCAGTACTTC
CDR3 protein: CATSTMQGFEQYF

V gene: TRBV6-2/TRBV6-3
J gene: TRBJ2-7
D gene: TRBD1
clone size: few
CDR3 DNA: TGTGCCAGCAGCCAAAGGGACAGAGGCTACGAGCAGTACTTC
CDR3 protein: CASSQRDRGYEQYF

V gene: TRBV12-5
J gene: TRBJ1-5
D gene: NA
clone size: few
CDR3 DNA: TGTGCTAGTGGTTCGGGGATGAGCAATCAGCCCCAGCATTTT
CDR3 protein: CASGSGMSNQPQHF

V gene: TRBV3-1
J gene: TRBJ2-5
D gene: TRBD1
clone size: few
CDR3 DNA: TGTGCCAGCAGCCCCCATGGACAGGGGAGGCAAGAGACCCAGTACTTC
CDR3 protein: CASSPHGQGRQETQYF

V gene: TRBV7-6
J gene: TRBJ1-3
D gene: NA
clone size: NA
CDR3 DNA: TGTGCCAGCAGCTCATGGGGACTCTCGCCCGGAAACACCATATATTTT
CDR3 protein: CASSSWGLSPGNTIYF

V gene: TRBV19
J gene: TRBJ1-1
D gene: NA
clone size: NA
CDR3 DNA: TGTGCCAGTAGTGTTCAAGGGATAACTGAAGCTTTCTTT
CDR3 protein: CASSVQGITEAFF

V gene: TRBV5-6
J gene: TRBJ2-1
D gene: NA
clone size: NA
CDR3 DNA: TGTGCCAGCAGCTTGTGGGGGGTTGAGCAGTTCTTC
CDR3 protein: CASSLWGVEQFF

V gene: TRBV20-1
J gene: TRBJ2-1
D gene: TRBD1
clone size: once
CDR3 DNA: TGCAGTGCTAGAGTTCTCCTTGGGACAGGGAACAATGAGCAGTTCTTC
CDR3 protein: CSARVLLGTGNNEQFF

V gene: TRBV5-1
J gene: TRBJ2-1
D gene: NA
clone size: NA
CDR3 DNA: TGCGCCAGCAACTCCGCGGACTCCTACAATGAGCAGTTCTTC
CDR3 protein: CASNSADSYNEQFF

V gene: TRBV6-5
J gene: TRBJ2-6
D gene: NA
clone size: NA
CDR3 DNA: TGTGCCAGCCGGGGAGCGGTTGGGGCCAACGTCCTGACTTTC
CDR3 protein: CASRGAVGANVLTF

V gene: TRBV5-4
J gene: TRBJ2-3
D gene: NA
clone size: NA
CDR3 DNA: TGTGCCAGCAGCCAGGAGGGGGGCGTAGATACGCAGTATTTT
CDR3 protein: CASSQEGGVDTQYF

V gene: TRBV20-1
J gene: TRBJ1-1
D gene: NA
clone size: few
CDR3 DNA: TGCAGTGCTAGGGGGTGGGCGATGAACACTGAAGCTTTCTTT
CDR3 protein: CSARGWAMNTEAFF

V gene: TRBV7-8
J gene: TRBJ2-7
D gene: NA
clone size: NA
CDR3 DNA: TGTGCCAGCAGCCCCAGCCAGGCCTACGAGCAGTACTTC
CDR3 protein: CASSPSQAYEQYF

V gene: TRBV6-2/TRBV6-3
J gene: TRBJ2-7
D gene: NA
clone size: few
CDR3 DNA: TGTGCCAGCAGTTACCGGTCAACAGGGAATTACGAGCAGTACTTC
CDR3 protein: CASSYRSTGNYEQYF

V gene: TRBV6-2/TRBV6-3
J gene: TRBJ1-1
D gene: NA
clone size: NA
CDR3 DNA: TGTGCCAGCAGTTACTCGAGGCAGGGCCATACTGAAGCTTTCTTT
CDR3 protein: CASSYSRQGHTEAFF

V gene: TRBV12-2
J gene: TRBJ1-1
D gene: NA
clone size: NA
CDR3 DNA: TGTGCAAGTCGCTTAATTGCCTCTGAAGCTTTCTTT
CDR3 protein: CASRLIASEAFF

V gene: TRBV29-1
J gene: TRBJ2-1
D gene: TRBD2
clone size: many
CDR3 DNA: TGCAGCGTGGGGACTAGCGGGGGACGATATGAGCAGTTCTTC
CDR3 protein: CSVGTSGGRYEQFF

V gene: TRBV5-1
J gene: TRBJ2-7
D gene: TRBD2
clone size: NA
CDR3 DNA: TGCGCCAGCAGCTTGCAGACTAGCGGGGGCTACGAGCAGTACTTC
CDR3 protein: CASSLQTSGGYEQYF

V gene: TRBV20-1
J gene: TRBJ1-4
D gene: NA
clone size: NA
CDR3 DNA: TGCAGTGCTAGAGATAATCGCGGGAGAAATGAAAAACTGTTTTTT
CDR3 protein: CSARDNRGRNEKLFF

V gene: TRBV7-9
J gene: TRBJ2-3
D gene: TRBD2
clone size: NA
CDR3 DNA: TGTGCCAGCAGCCCCCCGGGACTAGTGGTAGATACGCAGTATTTT
CDR3 protein: CASSPPGLVVDTQYF

V gene: TRBV12-3/TRBV12-4
J gene: TRBJ1-6
D gene: TRBD1
clone size: few
CDR3 DNA: TGTGCCAGCAGCTTACAGGGGCGTAATTCACCCCTCCACTTT
CDR3 protein: CASSLQGRNSPLHF

V gene: TRBV4-1
J gene: TRBJ2-1
D gene: NA
clone size: NA
CDR3 DNA: TGCGCCAGCAGCCTAAGCACGGGCTCCTACAATGAGCAGTTCTTC
CDR3 protein: CASSLSTGSYNEQFF

V gene: TRBV2
J gene: TRBJ2-7
D gene: TRBD1
clone size: few
CDR3 DNA: TGTGCCAGCAGTGAAGCGCGTGGGACAGGGAAGTACGAGCAGTACTTC
CDR3 protein: CASSEARGTGKYEQYF

V gene: TRBV4-1
J gene: TRBJ2-2
D gene: TRBD2
clone size: few
CDR3 DNA: TGCGCCAGCAGCCATGCCGGGACTAGTAACACCGGGGAGCTGTTTTTT
CDR3 protein: CASSHAGTSNTGELFF

V gene: TRBV6-5
J gene: TRBJ2-1
D gene: NA
clone size: few
CDR3 DNA: TGTGCCAGCAGGGACAGATACAATGAGCAGTTCTTC
CDR3 protein: CASRDRYNEQFF

V gene: TRBV5-1
J gene: TRBJ2-3
D gene: NA
clone size: many
CDR3 DNA: TGCGCCAGCAGAGGCCCGGGTACCACAGATACGCAGTATTTT
CDR3 protein: CASRGPGTTDTQYF

V gene: TRBV4-3
J gene: TRBJ1-2
D gene: NA
clone size: NA
CDR3 DNA: TGCGCCAGCAGCCAAAACACCCTAACCGGGACCCTAGGCTTCTATGGCTACACCTTC
CDR3 protein: CASSQNTLTGTLGFYGYTF

V gene: TRBV7-2
J gene: TRBJ2-4
D gene: TRBD2
clone size: few
CDR3 DNA: TGTGCCAGCAGCGCCAGCGGGGGGGCCGGGGAAAACATTCAGTACTTC
CDR3 protein: CASSASGGAGENIQYF

V gene: TRBV9
J gene: TRBJ2-1
D gene: TRBD2
clone size: few
CDR3 DNA: TGTGCCAGCAGCACCGGACTAGTTCCCTACAATGAGCAGTTCTTC
CDR3 protein: CASSTGLVPYNEQFF

V gene: TRBV6-2/TRBV6-3
J gene: TRBJ1-2
D gene: NA
clone size: NA
CDR3 DNA: TGTGCCAGCAGTTACAGGAATTTCGGTGGCTACACCTTC
CDR3 protein: CASSYRNFGGYTF

V gene: TRBV5-1
J gene: TRBJ2-3
D gene: NA
clone size: few
CDR3 DNA: TGCGCCAGCAGCTTGGGTCAGAATACGTTCACAGATACGCAGTATTTT
CDR3 protein: CASSLGQNTFTDTQYF